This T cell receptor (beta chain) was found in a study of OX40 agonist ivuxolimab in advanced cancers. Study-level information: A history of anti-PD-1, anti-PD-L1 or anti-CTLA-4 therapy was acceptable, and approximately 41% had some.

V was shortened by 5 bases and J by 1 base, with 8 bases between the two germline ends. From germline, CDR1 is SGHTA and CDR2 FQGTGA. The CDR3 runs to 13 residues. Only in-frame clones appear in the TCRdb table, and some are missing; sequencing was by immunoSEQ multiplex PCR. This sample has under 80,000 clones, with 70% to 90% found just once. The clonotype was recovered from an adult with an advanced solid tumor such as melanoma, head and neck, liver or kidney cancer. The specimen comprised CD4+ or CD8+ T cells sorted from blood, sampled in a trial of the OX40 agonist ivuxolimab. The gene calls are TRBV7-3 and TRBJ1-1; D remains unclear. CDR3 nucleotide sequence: TGTGCCAGCAGCCCTGCCCAGAACACTGAAGCTTTCTTT. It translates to CASSPAQNTEAFF.